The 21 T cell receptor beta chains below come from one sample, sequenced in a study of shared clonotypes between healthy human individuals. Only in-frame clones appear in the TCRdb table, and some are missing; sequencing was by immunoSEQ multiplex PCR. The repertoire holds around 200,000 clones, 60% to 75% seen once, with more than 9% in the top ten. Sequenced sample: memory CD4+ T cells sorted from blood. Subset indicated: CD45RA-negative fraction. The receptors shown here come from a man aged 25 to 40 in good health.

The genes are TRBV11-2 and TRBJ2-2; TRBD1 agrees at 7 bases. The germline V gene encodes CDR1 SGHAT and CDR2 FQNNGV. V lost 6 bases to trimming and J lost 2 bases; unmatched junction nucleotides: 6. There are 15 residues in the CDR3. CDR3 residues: CASRQWDSNTGELFF. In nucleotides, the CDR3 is TGTGCCAGCAGGCAGTGGGACAGCAACACCGGGGAGCTGTTTTTT.

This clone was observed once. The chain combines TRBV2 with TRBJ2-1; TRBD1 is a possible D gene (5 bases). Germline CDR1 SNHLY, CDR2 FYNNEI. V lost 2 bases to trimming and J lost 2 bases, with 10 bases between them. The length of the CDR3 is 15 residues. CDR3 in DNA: TGTGCCAGCAGTGAATTTGGGGCTGCCTACAATGAGCAGTTCTTC. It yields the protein CASSEFGAAYNEQFF. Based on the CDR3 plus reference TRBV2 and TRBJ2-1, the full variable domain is EPEVTQTPSHQVTQMGQEVILRCVPISNHLYFYWYRQILGQKVEFLVSFYNNEISEKSEIFDDQFSVERPDGSNFTLKIRSTKLEDSAMYFCASSEFGAAYNEQFFGPGTRLTVL.

The CDR3 is CATHENRGLTDTQYF. The CDR3 DNA sequence: TGTGCCACCCACGAGAACAGGGGGCTCACAGATACGCAGTATTTT. This chain links TRBV2 with TRBJ2-3; 9 bases fit TRBD1. Germline V gives CDR1 SNHLY, CDR2 FYNNEI. CDR3 length: 15 residues. The V and J ends lost 10 bases and 2 bases, in that order; junction bases with no gene match: 10.

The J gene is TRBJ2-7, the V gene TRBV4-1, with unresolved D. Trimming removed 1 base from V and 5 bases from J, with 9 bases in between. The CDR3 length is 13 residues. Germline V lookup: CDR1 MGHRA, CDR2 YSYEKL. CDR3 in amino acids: CASSQVLRDEQYF. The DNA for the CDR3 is TGCGCCAGCAGCCAAGTTCTTAGAGACGAGCAGTACTTC.

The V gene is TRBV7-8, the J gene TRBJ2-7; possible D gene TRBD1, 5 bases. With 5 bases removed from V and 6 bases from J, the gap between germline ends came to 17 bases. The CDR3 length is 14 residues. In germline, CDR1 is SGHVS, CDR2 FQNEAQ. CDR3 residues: CASSLETVSGEQYF. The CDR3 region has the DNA TGTGCCAGCAGCCTCGAGACAGTCTCGGGCGAGCAGTACTTC. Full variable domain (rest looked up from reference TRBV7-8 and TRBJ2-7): GAGVSQSPRYKVAKRGQDVALRCDPISGHVSLFWYQQALGQGPEFLTYFQNEAQLDKSGLPSDRFFAERPEGSVSTLKIQRTQQEDSAVYLCASSLETVSGEQYFGPGTRLTVT.

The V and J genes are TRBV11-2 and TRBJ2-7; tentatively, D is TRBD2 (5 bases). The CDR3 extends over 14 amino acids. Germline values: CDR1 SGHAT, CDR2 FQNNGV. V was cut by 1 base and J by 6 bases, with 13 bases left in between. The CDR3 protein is CASSLARTPLEQYF. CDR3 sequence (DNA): TGTGCCAGCAGCTTAGCACGGACTCCACTCGAGCAGTACTTC.

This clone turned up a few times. The CDR3 nucleotides are TGTGCCAGCTCACCAGTCCATAGCGGGAGGGCCGCTTCCTACGAGCAGTACTTC. Translation gives CASSPVHSGRAASYEQYF. The chain couples TRBV18 to TRBJ2-7; TRBD2 agrees at 11 bases. J was trimmed by 1 base and V by 2 bases; bases with no gene match: 10. Germline-derived CDR1 and CDR2 are KGHSH and LQKENI. The CDR3 consists of 18 residues. Together with reference TRBV18 and TRBJ2-7, the CDR3 gives the full variable domain: NAGVMQNPRHLVRRRGQEARLRCSPMKGHSHVYWYRQLPEEGLKFMVYLQKENIIDESGMPKERFSAEFPKEGPSILRIQQVVRGDSAAYFCASSPVHSGRAASYEQYFGPGTRLTVT.

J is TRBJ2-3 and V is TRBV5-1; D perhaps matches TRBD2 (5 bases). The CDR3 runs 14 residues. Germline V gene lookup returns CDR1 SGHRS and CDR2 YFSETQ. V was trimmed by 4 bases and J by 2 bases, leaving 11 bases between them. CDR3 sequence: CASSPGMNTDTQYF. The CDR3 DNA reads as TGCGCCAGCAGCCCCGGGATGAACACAGATACGCAGTATTTT.

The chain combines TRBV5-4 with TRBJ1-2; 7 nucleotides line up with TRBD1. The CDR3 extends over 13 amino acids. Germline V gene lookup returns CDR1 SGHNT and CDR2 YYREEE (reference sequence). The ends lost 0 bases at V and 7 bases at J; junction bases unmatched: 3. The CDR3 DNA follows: TGTGCCAGCAGCTTGGCCGACAGGGCTGGCTACACCTTC. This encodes CASSLADRAGYTF.

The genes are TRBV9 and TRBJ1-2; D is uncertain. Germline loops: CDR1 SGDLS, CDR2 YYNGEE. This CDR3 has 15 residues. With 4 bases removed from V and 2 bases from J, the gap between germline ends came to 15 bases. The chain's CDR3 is CASSPQRTVNYGYTF. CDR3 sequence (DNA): TGTGCCAGCAGCCCTCAGCGCACAGTGAACTATGGCTACACCTTC.

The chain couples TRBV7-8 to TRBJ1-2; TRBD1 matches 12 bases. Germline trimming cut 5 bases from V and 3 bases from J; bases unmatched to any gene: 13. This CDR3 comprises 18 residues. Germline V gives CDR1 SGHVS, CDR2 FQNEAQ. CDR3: CASSPYRDRGRVDYGYTF. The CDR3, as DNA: TGTGCCAGCAGCCCCTACCGGGACAGGGGGCGGGTGGACTATGGCTACACCTTC. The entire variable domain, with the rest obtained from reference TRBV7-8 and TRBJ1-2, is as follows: GAGVSQSPRYKVAKRGQDVALRCDPISGHVSLFWYQQALGQGPEFLTYFQNEAQLDKSGLPSDRFFAERPEGSVSTLKIQRTQQEDSAVYLCASSPYRDRGRVDYGYTFGSGTRLTVV.

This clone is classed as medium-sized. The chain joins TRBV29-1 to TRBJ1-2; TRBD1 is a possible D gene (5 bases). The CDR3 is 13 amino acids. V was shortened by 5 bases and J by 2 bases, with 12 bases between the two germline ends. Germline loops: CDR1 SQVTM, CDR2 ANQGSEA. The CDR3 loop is CSVRDPRNYGYTF. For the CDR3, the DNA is TGCAGCGTTCGGGACCCCAGGAACTATGGCTACACCTTC.

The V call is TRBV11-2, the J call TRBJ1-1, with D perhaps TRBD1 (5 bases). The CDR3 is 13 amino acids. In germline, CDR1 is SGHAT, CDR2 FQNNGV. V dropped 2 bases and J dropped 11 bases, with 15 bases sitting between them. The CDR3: CASSLRAQGDAFF. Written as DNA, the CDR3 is TGTGCCAGCAGCTTAAGGGCCCAGGGTGACGCTTTCTTT.

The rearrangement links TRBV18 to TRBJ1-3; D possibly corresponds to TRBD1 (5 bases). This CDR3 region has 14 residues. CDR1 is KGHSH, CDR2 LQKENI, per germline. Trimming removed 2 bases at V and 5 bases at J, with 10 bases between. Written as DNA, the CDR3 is TGTGCCAGCTCACCAACCCAGGGTAGAAACACCATATATTTT. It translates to CASSPTQGRNTIYF. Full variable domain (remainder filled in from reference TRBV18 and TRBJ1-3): NAGVMQNPRHLVRRRGQEARLRCSPMKGHSHVYWYRQLPEEGLKFMVYLQKENIIDESGMPKERFSAEFPKEGPSILRIQQVVRGDSAAYFCASSPTQGRNTIYFGEGSWLTVV.

This CDR3 reads CASSLRGSRNEQFF. For the CDR3, the DNA is TGTGCCAGCAGCTTAAGGGGGTCCCGGAATGAGCAGTTCTTC. The chain has TRBV7-6 and TRBJ2-1; D perhaps matches TRBD1 (6 bases). Deletions cut 2 bases from V and 7 bases from J, with 12 bases between. The germline V gene has CDR1 SGHVS and CDR2 FNYEAQ. CDR3 length: 14 amino acids.

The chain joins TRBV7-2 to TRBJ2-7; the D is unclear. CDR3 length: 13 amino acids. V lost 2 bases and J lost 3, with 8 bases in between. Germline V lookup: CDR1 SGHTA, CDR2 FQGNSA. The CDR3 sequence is CASSLFSRYEQYF. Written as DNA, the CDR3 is TGTGCCAGCAGCTTATTTTCTCGCTACGAGCAGTACTTC.

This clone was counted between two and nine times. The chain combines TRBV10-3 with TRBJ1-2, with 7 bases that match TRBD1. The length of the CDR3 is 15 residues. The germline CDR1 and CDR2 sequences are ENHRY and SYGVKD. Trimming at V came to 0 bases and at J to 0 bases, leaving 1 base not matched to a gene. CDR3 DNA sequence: TGTGCCATCAGTGAGTCCAGGGGGTCTAACTATGGCTACACCTTC. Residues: CAISESRGSNYGYTF.

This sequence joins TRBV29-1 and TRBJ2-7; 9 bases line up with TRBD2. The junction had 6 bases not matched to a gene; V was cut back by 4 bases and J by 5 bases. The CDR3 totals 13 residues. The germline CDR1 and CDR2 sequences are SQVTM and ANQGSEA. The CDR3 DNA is TGCAGCGTTGTCCCTAGCGGGATCGACGAGCAGTACTTC. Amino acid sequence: CSVVPSGIDEQYF.

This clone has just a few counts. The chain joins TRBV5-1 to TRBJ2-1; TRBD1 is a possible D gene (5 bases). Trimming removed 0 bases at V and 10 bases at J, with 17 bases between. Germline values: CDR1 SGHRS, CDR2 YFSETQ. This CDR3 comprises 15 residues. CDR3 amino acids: CASSLEVGAFSEQFF. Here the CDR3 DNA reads TGCGCCAGCAGCTTGGAAGTAGGGGCCTTTTCGGAGCAGTTCTTC.

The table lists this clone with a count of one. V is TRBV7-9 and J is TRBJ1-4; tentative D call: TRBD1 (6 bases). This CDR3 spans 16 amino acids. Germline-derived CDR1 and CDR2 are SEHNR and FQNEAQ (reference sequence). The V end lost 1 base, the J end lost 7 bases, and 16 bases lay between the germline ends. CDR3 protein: CASSLGEEGRGEKLFF. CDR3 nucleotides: TGTGCCAGCAGCTTAGGAGAAGAAGGCAGGGGTGAAAAACTGTTTTTT. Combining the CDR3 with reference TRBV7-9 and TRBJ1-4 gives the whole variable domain DTGVSQNPRHKITKRGQNVTFRCDPISEHNRLYWYRQTLGQGPEFLTYFQNEAQLEKSRLLSDRFSAERPKGSFSTLEIQRTEQGDSAMYLCASSLGEEGRGEKLFFGSGTQLSVL.

The CDR3 DNA follows: TGTGCCAGTAGTACCCGGTGGTCAGAGCGAGGAGCTTTCTTT. Encoded protein: CASSTRWSERGAFF. The J gene is TRBJ1-1, the V gene TRBV19; D is ambiguous. The CDR3 extends over 14 amino acids. The V and J ends lost 4 bases and 10 bases respectively, with 19 bases between them. Germline V gives CDR1 LNHDA, CDR2 SQIVND (reference sequence).